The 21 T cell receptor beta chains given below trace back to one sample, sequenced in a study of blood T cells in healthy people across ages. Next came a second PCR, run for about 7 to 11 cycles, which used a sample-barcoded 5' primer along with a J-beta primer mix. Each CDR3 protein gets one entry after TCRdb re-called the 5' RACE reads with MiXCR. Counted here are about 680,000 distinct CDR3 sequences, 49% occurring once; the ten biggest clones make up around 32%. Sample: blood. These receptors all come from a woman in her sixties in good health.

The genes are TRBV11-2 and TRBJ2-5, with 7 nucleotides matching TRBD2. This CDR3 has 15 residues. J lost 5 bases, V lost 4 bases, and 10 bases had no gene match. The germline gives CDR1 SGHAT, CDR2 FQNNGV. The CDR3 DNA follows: TGTGCCAGCAGCTACAGCGGGGAGGCAGGCGAGACCCAGTACTTC. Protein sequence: CASSYSGEAGETQYF.

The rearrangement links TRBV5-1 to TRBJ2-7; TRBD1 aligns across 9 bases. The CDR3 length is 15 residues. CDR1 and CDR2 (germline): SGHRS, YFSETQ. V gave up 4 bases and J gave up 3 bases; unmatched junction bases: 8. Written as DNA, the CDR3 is TGCGCCAGCAGCGGGTTAACAGGGGGCCTCTACGAGCAGTACTTC. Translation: CASSGLTGGLYEQYF.

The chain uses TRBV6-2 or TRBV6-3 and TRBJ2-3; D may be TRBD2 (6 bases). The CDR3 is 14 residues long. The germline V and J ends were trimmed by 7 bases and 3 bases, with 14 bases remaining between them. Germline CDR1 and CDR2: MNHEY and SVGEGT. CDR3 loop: CASTPGDSTDTQYF. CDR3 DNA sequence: TGTGCCAGCACTCCGGGGGATTCGACAGATACGCAGTATTTT.

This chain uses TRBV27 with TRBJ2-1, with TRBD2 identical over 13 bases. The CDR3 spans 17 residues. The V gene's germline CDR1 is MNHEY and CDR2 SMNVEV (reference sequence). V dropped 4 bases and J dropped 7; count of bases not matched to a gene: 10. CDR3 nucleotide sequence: TGTGCCAGCAGTTCGGGACTAGCGGGACCGGCGGATAATGAGCAGTTCTTC. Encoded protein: CASSSGLAGPADNEQFF.

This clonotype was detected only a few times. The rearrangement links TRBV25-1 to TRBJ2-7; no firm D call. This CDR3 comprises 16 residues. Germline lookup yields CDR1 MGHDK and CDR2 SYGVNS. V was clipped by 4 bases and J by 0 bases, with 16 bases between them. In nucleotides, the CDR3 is TGTGCCAGCAGTGGCCCCCATACCTTGAGCTCCTACGAGCAGTACTTC. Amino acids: CASSGPHTLSSYEQYF.

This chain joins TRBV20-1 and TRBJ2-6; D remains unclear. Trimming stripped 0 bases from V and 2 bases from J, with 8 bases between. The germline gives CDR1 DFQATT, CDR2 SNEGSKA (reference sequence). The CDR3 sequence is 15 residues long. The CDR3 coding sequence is TGCAGTGCTAGAGATACCGGGCCTGGGGCCAACGTCCTGACTTTC. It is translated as CSARDTGPGANVLTF.

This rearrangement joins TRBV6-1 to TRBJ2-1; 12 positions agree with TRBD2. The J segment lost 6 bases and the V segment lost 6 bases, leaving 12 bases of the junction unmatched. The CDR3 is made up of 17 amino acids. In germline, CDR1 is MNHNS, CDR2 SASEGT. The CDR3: CASSSAGLAGPRNEQFF. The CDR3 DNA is TGTGCCAGCAGCAGTGCCGGACTAGCGGGACCTCGCAATGAGCAGTTCTTC.

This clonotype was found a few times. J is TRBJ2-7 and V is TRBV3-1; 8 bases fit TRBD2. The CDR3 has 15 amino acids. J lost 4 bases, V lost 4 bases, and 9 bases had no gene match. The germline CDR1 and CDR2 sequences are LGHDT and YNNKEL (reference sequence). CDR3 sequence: CASSPTSGATYEQYF. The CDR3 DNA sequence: TGTGCCAGCAGCCCAACTAGCGGCGCTACATACGAGCAGTACTTC.

The CDR3 loop reads CASSSTGVVGEQYF. The CDR3 DNA reads as TGTGCCAGCAGTTCGACAGGGGTGGTTGGCGAGCAGTACTTC. The chain links TRBV27 to TRBJ2-4; 8 bases align to TRBD1. The last part of the DNA fits TRBJ2-7 better; the J call may be wrong. There are 14 residues in the CDR3. Germline V gives CDR1 MNHEY, CDR2 SMNVEV (reference sequence).

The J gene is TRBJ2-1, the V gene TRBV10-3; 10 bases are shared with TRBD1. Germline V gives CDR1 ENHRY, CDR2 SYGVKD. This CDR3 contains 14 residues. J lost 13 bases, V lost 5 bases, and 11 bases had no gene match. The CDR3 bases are TGTGCCATCAGTCCCGGGACAGGGGTGGGCATTCAGTTCTTC. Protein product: CAISPGTGVGIQFF.

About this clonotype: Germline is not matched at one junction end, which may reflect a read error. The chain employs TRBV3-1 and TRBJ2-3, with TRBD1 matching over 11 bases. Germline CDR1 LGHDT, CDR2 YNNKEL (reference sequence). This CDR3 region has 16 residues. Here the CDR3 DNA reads TGTGCCAGCGTAGGGGACAGGGGGAAGGGCACAGATGCGCAGTATTTT. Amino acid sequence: CASVGDRGKGTDAQYF.

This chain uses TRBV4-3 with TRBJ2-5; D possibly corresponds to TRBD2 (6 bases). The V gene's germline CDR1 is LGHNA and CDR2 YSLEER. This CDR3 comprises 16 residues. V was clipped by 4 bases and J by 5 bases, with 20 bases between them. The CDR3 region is CASSRGRTSGGETQYF. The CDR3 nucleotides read TGCGCCAGCAGCCGGGGTAGGACCTCCGGAGGGGAGACCCAGTACTTC.

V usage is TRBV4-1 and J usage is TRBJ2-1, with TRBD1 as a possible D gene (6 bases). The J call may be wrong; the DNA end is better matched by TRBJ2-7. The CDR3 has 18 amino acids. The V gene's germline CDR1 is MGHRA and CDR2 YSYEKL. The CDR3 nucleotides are TGCGCCAGCAGCCAATTTGATGGGGGCGCAGAATCCTACAATGAGCAGTACTTC. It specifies CASSQFDGGAESYNEQYF.

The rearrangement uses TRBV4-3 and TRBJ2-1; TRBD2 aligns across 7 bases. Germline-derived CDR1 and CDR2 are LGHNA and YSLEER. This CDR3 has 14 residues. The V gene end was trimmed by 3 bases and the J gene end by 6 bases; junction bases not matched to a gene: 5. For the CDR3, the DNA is TGCGCCAGCAGCCAGGGAGGGCCGATCAATGAGCAGTTCTTC. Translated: CASSQGGPINEQFF.

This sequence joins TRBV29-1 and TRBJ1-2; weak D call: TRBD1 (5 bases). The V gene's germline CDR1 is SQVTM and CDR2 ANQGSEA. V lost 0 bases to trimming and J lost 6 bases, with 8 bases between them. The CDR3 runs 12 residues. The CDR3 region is CSVEDQGHGYTF. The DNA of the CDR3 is TGCAGCGTTGAAGATCAGGGCCATGGCTACACCTTC.

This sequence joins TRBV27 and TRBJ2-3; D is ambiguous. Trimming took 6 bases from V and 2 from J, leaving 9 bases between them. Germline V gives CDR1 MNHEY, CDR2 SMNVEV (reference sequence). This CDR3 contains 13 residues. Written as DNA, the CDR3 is TGTGCCAGCAGCCAACAGTACACAGATACGCAGTATTTT. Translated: CASSQQYTDTQYF.

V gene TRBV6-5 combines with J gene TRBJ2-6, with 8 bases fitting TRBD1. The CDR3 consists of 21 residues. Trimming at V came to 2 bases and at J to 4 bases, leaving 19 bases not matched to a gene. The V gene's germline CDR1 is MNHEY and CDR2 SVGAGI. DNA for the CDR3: TGTGCCAGCAGTTACCTTGTGACGGGGACAGGACGCACCGGGGGGGCCAACGTCCTGACTTTC. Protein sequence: CASSYLVTGTGRTGGANVLTF.

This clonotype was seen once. The CDR3 protein is CSARVSTGGISNQPQHF. The CDR3 DNA reads TGCAGTGCTAGAGTTTCGACAGGGGGCATTAGCAATCAGCCCCAGCATTTT. The chain has TRBV20-1 and TRBJ1-5; TRBD1 aligns across 10 bases. The length of the CDR3 is 17 residues. Trimming removed 1 base from V and 0 bases from J; junction bases left unmatched: 6. Germline V gives CDR1 DFQATT, CDR2 SNEGSKA (reference sequence).

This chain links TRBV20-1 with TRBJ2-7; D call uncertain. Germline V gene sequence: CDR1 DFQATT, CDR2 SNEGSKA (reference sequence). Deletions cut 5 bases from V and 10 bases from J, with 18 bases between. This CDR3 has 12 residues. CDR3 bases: TGCAGTGCTGTAATGAACCAAGAGGCCCAGTACTTC. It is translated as CSAVMNQEAQYF.

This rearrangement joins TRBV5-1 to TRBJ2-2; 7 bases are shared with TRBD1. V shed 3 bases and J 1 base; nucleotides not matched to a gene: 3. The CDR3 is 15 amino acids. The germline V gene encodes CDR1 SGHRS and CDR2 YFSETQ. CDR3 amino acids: CASSSRTGNTGELFF. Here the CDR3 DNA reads TGCGCCAGCAGCTCCCGGACAGGGAACACCGGGGAGCTGTTTTTT.

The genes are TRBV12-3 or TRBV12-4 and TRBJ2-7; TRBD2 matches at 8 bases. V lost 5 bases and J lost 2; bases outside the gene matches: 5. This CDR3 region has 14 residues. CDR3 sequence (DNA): TGTGCCAGCAGTACTAGCGGAGTAGCCTACGAGCAGTACTTC. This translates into CASSTSGVAYEQYF.